This T cell receptor beta chain was recorded in a study of blood T cell repertoires in COVID-19. In the study overall: The United States, Italy and Spain provided the acute and convalescent COVID-19 samples.

This clone was picked up one time. Original data processing: Amplified reference gene primers provided the basis for estimating nucleated cell counts. Repertoires were generated with immunoSEQ multiplex PCR, while TCRdb's copy carries only in-frame clones and drops some. That table is the source of V, J and clone size, and D and trimming were worked out from the DNA. The table has around 110,000 clones, approximately 83% seen once. V lost 8 bases to trimming and J lost 5 bases, with 18 bases between them. Germline V lookup: CDR1 MNHEY, CDR2 SVGAGI. This CDR3 has 15 residues. Material: peripheral blood. This TCR came from a woman in her sixties or seventies with acute or convalescent COVID-19. The J gene is TRBJ2-2, the V gene TRBV6-5, with D possibly TRBD1 on 5 matching bases. The CDR3, as DNA: TGTGCCAGCGCTCCCAGACCAGGGAATACCGGGGAGCTGTTTTTT. It translates to CASAPRPGNTGELFF.